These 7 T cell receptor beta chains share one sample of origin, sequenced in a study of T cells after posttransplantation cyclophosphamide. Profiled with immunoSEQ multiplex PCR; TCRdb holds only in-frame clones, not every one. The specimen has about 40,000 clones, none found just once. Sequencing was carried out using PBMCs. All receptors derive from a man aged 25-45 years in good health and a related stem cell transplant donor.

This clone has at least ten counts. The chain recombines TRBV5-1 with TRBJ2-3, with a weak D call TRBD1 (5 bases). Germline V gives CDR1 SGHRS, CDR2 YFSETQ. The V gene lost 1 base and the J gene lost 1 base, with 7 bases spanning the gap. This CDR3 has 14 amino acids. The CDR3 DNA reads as TGCGCCAGCAGCTTGCAGGGCCGCACAGATACGCAGTATTTT. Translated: CASSLQGRTDTQYF.

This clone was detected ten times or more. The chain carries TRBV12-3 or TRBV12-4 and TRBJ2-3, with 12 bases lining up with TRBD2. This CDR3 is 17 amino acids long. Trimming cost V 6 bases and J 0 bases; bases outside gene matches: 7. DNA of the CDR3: TGTGCCAGCAGGCGTACTAGCGGGGGGCCGAGCACAGATACGCAGTATTTT. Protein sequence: CASRRTSGGPSTDTQYF.

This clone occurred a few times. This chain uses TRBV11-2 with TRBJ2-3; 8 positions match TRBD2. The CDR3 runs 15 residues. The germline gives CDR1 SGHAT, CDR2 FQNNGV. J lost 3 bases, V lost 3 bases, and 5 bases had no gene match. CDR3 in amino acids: CASSLSGGWTDTQYF. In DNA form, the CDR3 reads TGTGCCAGCAGCTTGAGCGGGGGTTGGACAGATACGCAGTATTTT. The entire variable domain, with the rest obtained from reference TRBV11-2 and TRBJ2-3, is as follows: EAGVAQSPRYKIIEKRQSVAFWCNPISGHATLYWYQQILGQGPKLLIQFQNNGVVDDSQLPKDRFSAERLKGVDSTLKIQPAKLEDSAVYLCASSLSGGWTDTQYFGPGTRLTVL.

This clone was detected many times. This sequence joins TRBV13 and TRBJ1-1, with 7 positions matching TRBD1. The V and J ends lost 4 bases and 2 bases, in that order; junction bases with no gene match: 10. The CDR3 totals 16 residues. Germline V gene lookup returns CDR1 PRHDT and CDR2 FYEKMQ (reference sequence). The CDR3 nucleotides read TGTGCCAGCAGCTCCCACAGGGGTGCTCCCAACACTGAAGCTTTCTTT. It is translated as CASSSHRGAPNTEAFF.

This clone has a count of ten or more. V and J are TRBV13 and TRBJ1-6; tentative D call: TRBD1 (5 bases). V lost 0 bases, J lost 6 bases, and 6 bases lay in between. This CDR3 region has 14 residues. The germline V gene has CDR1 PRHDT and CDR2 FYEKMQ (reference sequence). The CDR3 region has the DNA TGTGCCAGCAGCTTAGGGCAGGGTAATTCACCCCTCCACTTT. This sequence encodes CASSLGQGNSPLHF.

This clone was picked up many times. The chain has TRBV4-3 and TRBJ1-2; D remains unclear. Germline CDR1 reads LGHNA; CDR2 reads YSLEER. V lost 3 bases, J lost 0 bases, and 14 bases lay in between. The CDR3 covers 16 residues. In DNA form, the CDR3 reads TGCGCCAGCAGCCAGACCCCGACATCCTCTAACTATGGCTACACCTTC. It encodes CASSQTPTSSNYGYTF.

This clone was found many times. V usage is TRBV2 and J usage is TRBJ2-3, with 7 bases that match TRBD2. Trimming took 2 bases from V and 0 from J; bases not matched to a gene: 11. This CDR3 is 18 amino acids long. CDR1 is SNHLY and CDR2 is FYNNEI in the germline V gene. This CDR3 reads CASSENLGGIASTDTQYF. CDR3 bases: TGTGCCAGCAGTGAAAATCTCGGGGGGATCGCTAGCACAGATACGCAGTATTTT. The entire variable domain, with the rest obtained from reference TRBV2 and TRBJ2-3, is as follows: EPEVTQTPSHQVTQMGQEVILRCVPISNHLYFYWYRQILGQKVEFLVSFYNNEISEKSEIFDDQFSVERPDGSNFTLKIRSTKLEDSAMYFCASSENLGGIASTDTQYFGPGTRLTVL.